These T cell receptor beta chains were read from a single sample in a study of T cell responses to AZD1222 COVID-19 vaccine. This table comes from immunoSEQ multiplex PCR, and its TCRdb copy is limited to in-frame clones, with some not included. The sample has around 100,000 clones; about 85% are singletons. The specimen was peripheral blood, collected on day 0 of AZD1222 vaccination. Receptors were obtained from an adult in good health. The conserved cysteine and the conserved F or W are not part of the CDR3 here. Each record gives: J gene, V gene, clone size, CDR3 protein. Where a row states a size, it is once, few, many or the class of an expanded clone; other rows omit it.

TRBJ1-1 | TRBV5-1 | once | ASSLTPGEGTEAF
TRBJ1-6 | TRBV7-2 | NA | ASSKQGGDSPLH
TRBJ1-1 | TRBV3-1/TRBV3-2 | NA | ASSQIPRLRNTEAF
TRBJ2-5 | TRBV12-5 | NA | ASGSDRAGETQY
TRBJ2-5 | TRBV2 | NA | ASNPRSQSETQY
TRBJ2-3 | TRBV19 | few | ASKDGGASTDTQY
TRBJ2-2 | TRBV7-2 | NA | ASRPDKRSGELF
TRBJ2-7 | TRBV5-4 | once | ASSPGTSSYEQY
TRBJ2-1 | TRBV5-1 | NA | ASSQDSQPYNEQF
TRBJ2-7 | TRBV9 | NA | ASSVTLGTSGSYEQY
TRBJ1-1 | TRBV4-2 | NA | ASSQEGLNTEAF
TRBJ2-7 | TRBV2 | NA | ASTPGQSDSYEQY
TRBJ1-1 | TRBV2 | NA | ASTTSPHTEAF
TRBJ2-7 | TRBV6-5 | NA | ASSYGTASYEQY
TRBJ2-1 | TRBV11-3 | few | ASRPGAEVYEQF
TRBJ1-4 | TRBV2 | NA | ASSGTGREKLF
TRBJ2-7 | TRBV18 | NA | ASSPLPHEQY
TRBJ2-7 | TRBV5-5 | once | ASSSRQKTYEQY
TRBJ2-2 | TRBV12-5 | NA | ATSPGANTGELF
TRBJ2-5 | TRBV18 | few | ASSPRGDRQETQY
TRBJ1-1 | TRBV5-1 | NA | ASSLAIAGGQGVSEAF
TRBJ1-1 | TRBV15 | NA | ATSRERGQTEAF
TRBJ2-1 | TRBV9 | NA | ASSARGLAGGPGNEQF
TRBJ1-2 | TRBV4-2 | NA | ASSQATTGYGYT
TRBJ1-1 | TRBV9 | NA | ASSALGWSEAF
TRBJ1-5 | TRBV20-1 | NA | SASVQGGFLSNQPQH
TRBJ1-2 | TRBV19 | NA | ASTDSYGYT
TRBJ2-2 | TRBV5-1 | NA | ASSLDRTGARTGELF
TRBJ2-5 | TRBV5-4 | NA | ASLQRGAETQY
TRBJ1-1 | TRBV14 | once | ASSPGHPNTEAF
TRBJ2-7 | TRBV5-8 | NA | ASSLEGESYEQY
TRBJ2-1 | TRBV29-1 | few | SAKDGTNEQF
TRBJ2-1 | TRBV4-1 | NA | ASSQAEANEQF
TRBJ1-2 | TRBV7-2 | NA | ASSAQGNYGYT
TRBJ1-5 | TRBV5-1 | NA | ASSSEVNQPQH
TRBJ2-2 | TRBV19 | NA | ASSFLTGGAGELF
TRBJ1-4 | TRBV12-3/TRBV12-4 | NA | ASSMVGEKLF
TRBJ2-1 | TRBV7-6 | once | ASSLGGTGYNEQF
TRBJ1-2 | TRBV6-5 | NA | ASRSNRDYGYT
TRBJ2-7 | TRBV5-1 | NA | ASSSQRGSGAEQY
TRBJ1-2 | TRBV19 | once | ASTLTGGRGPT
TRBJ2-5 | TRBV18 | NA | ASSAGTGEETQY
TRBJ2-1 | TRBV6-6 | NA | ASSPDRGIDNEQF
TRBJ1-2 | TRBV6-5 | NA | ASSPSGLGYT
TRBJ1-6 | TRBV2 | once | ASSQEPGPYSPLH
TRBJ1-2 | TRBV18 | NA | ASSPRIGEGYT
TRBJ1-6 | TRBV30 | NA | AWRMDSNSPLH
TRBJ2-5 | TRBV11-1 | NA | ASSNTREETQY
TRBJ1-1 | TRBV19 | NA | ASSPNLGTFEAF
TRBJ1-5 | TRBV4-3 | NA | ASSQSWTGVQPQH